What follows is one T cell receptor (beta chain) and its context. What it binds is unknown. The data belong to a study of Ad26.COV2.S vaccination and SARS-CoV-2 variants. Study information: Each vaccinee took Ad26.COV2.S intramuscularly, once or twice 56 days apart.

Overall study findings and caveats: Total T cell responses may have been underestimated by the TCR breadth and depth analyses.

Treatment noted: over 15 received Ad26.COV2.S at low or high dose, single or two shots; roughly 5 received placebo; per-sample allocation not given. Specimens were obtained on day 63 following the first vaccine or placebo injection. This vaccine is an Ad26 vector that expresses the Wuhan-strain SARS-CoV-2 spike. Assay: immunoSEQ multiplex PCR; the TCRdb copy retains only in-frame clones and omits some. The table has around 250,000 clones, roughly nine tenths seen once; the top ten hold nearly 3%. V was trimmed by 0 bases and J by 7 bases, leaving 12 bases between them. Germline V gene lookup returns CDR1 KGHSH and CDR2 LQKENI. CDR3 length: 14 residues.

The receptor's source is a person between 18 and 65 years old who received the Ad26.COV2.S COVID-19 vaccine or a placebo. Sample: peripheral blood, taken in a trial of Ad26.COV2.S vaccine versus placebo. This rearrangement joins TRBV18 to TRBJ1-1, with no clear D. The CDR3 region has the DNA TGTGCCAGCTCACCACCGTTCCGGCAGCATGAAGCTTTCTTT. This codes for CASSPPFRQHEAFF.